These T cell receptor beta chains were read from a single sample in a study of identical twins. TCRdb reprocessed the 5' RACE reads with MiXCR, giving one entry per CDR3 protein. The sample has around 280,000 distinct CDR3 sequences; more than 6.5% are singletons. These data also formed part of another study, on yellow fever vaccine responses in identical twins.

The specimen sequenced was memory (CD45RO+) T cells sorted from blood. These receptors were taken from a woman between 18 and 29 years old in good health. Both conserved end residues are part of each CDR3. Each record gives: CDR3 DNA, CDR3 protein, V gene, D gene, J gene, clone size. The D gene is left open where the match is weak. Size is omitted from some rows. Given values are once, few, many or a class for expanded clones.

CDR3 DNA: TGTGCCACCAGCAGAGAAGGGGGGACCTTTTCCGGGGAGCTGTTTTTT
CDR3 protein: CATSREGGTFSGELFF
V gene: TRBV15
D gene: NA
J gene: TRBJ2-2
clone size: few

CDR3 DNA: TGCGCCAGCAGCTACGACAGGGGTAGATCCAATGAGCAGTTCTTC
CDR3 protein: CASSYDRGRSNEQFF
V gene: TRBV5-1
D gene: TRBD1
J gene: TRBJ2-1
clone size: many

CDR3 DNA: TGTGCCAGCAGTTACGGGACAGGGGGCGAGAATTCACCCCTCCACTTT
CDR3 protein: CASSYGTGGENSPLHF
V gene: TRBV6-5
D gene: TRBD1
J gene: TRBJ1-6
clone size: many

CDR3 DNA: TGTGCCAGCAGTTTAGCGAAACCGAACGGGGATTCACCCCTCCACTTT
CDR3 protein: CASSLAKPNGDSPLHF
V gene: TRBV27
D gene: NA
J gene: TRBJ1-6
clone size: NA

CDR3 DNA: TGCAGTGCTAGTCCGCTGACAGGGGGCGAATGGAACACTGAAGCTTTCTTT
CDR3 protein: CSASPLTGGEWNTEAFF
V gene: TRBV20-1
D gene: TRBD1
J gene: TRBJ1-1
clone size: few

CDR3 DNA: TGTGCCATCAGTGAGGGGACGACTAACAATGAGCAGTTCTTC
CDR3 protein: CAISEGTTNNEQFF
V gene: TRBV10-3
D gene: NA
J gene: TRBJ2-1
clone size: few

CDR3 DNA: TGTGCCAGCAGTTCGGACAGAGGCTATGAGCAGTTCTTC
CDR3 protein: CASSSDRGYEQFF
V gene: TRBV6-5
D gene: NA
J gene: TRBJ2-1
clone size: many

CDR3 DNA: TGTGCCAGCAGCCGAGCGACAGGGGGCACCGGGGAGCTGTTTTTT
CDR3 protein: CASSRATGGTGELFF
V gene: TRBV5-5
D gene: TRBD1
J gene: TRBJ2-2
clone size: NA

CDR3 DNA: TGTGCCAGCAGTTACCTCGTTGGGGGAAACGCTGAAGCTTTCTTT
CDR3 protein: CASSYLVGGNAEAFF
V gene: TRBV6-5
D gene: NA
J gene: TRBJ1-1
clone size: few

CDR3 DNA: TGTGCCAGCAGTGCGGAAGACAGGGCACCCTACAATGAGCAGTTCTTC
CDR3 protein: CASSAEDRAPYNEQFF
V gene: TRBV6-1
D gene: TRBD1
J gene: TRBJ2-1
clone size: NA

CDR3 DNA: TGTGCCAGCAGGTCGCGGGAACGGACCGGGGAGCTGTTTTTT
CDR3 protein: CASRSRERTGELFF
V gene: TRBV5-6
D gene: NA
J gene: TRBJ2-2
clone size: many

CDR3 DNA: TGTGCCAGCGGAGTGATCGGACATATAGAAGCTTTCTTT
CDR3 protein: CASGVIGHIEAFF
V gene: TRBV6-1
D gene: NA
J gene: TRBJ1-1
clone size: once

CDR3 DNA: TGTGCCAGCAGCCAAGAGCTATATGGCGAGCAGTACTTC
CDR3 protein: CASSQELYGEQYF
V gene: TRBV4-2
D gene: NA
J gene: TRBJ2-7
clone size: NA

CDR3 DNA: TGTGCCAGCAGCTTGGTCCCCCCGCGGGGGACCTACGAGCAGTACTTC
CDR3 protein: CASSLVPPRGTYEQYF
V gene: TRBV5-6
D gene: TRBD2
J gene: TRBJ2-7
clone size: NA

CDR3 DNA: TGTGCCAGCTTCTTGGACGTGGTCATCAATGAGCAGTTCTTC
CDR3 protein: CASFLDVVINEQFF
V gene: TRBV12-3/TRBV12-4
D gene: NA
J gene: TRBJ2-1
clone size: many

CDR3 DNA: TGCGCCAGCAGCCAAGAACAGGGGATTCGGCAGCCCCAGCATTTT
CDR3 protein: CASSQEQGIRQPQHF
V gene: TRBV4-1
D gene: TRBD1
J gene: TRBJ1-5
clone size: many

CDR3 DNA: TGTGCCAGCAGTTCACAGGGGGCTGACACTGAAGCTTTCTTT
CDR3 protein: CASSSQGADTEAFF
V gene: TRBV27
D gene: TRBD1
J gene: TRBJ1-1
clone size: few

CDR3 DNA: TGCAGCGTGATCGGGACTTTTTCCTACAATGAGCAGTTCTTC
CDR3 protein: CSVIGTFSYNEQFF
V gene: TRBV29-1
D gene: NA
J gene: TRBJ2-1
clone size: many

CDR3 DNA: TGTGCCACCAGTGGCTTGGGGAGGGGGCATCTTTACCCCTACGAGCAGTACTTC
CDR3 protein: CATSGLGRGHLYPYEQYF
V gene: TRBV24-1
D gene: NA
J gene: TRBJ2-7
clone size: few

CDR3 DNA: TGTGCCAGCAGCTTGGAGCGACAGAGCTCCTACAATGAGCAGTTCTTC
CDR3 protein: CASSLERQSSYNEQFF
V gene: TRBV5-6
D gene: NA
J gene: TRBJ2-1
clone size: many

CDR3 DNA: TGTGCCAGCAGCTTAGAGGACCGCCCCACAGATACGCAGTATTTT
CDR3 protein: CASSLEDRPTDTQYF
V gene: TRBV11-3
D gene: NA
J gene: TRBJ2-3
clone size: few

CDR3 DNA: TGTGCCAGCAAGGGGCTAGCGGGAGTTGAGCAGTTCTTC
CDR3 protein: CASKGLAGVEQFF
V gene: TRBV25-1
D gene: TRBD2
J gene: TRBJ2-1
clone size: few

CDR3 DNA: TGTGCCAGCAGCCAAGGGTCGGGTGGCATTCAGTACTTC
CDR3 protein: CASSQGSGGIQYF
V gene: TRBV3-1
D gene: NA
J gene: TRBJ2-4
clone size: NA

CDR3 DNA: TGCAGCGTCCGAGCTGCGCTTTACAATGAGCAGTTCTTC
CDR3 protein: CSVRAALYNEQFF
V gene: TRBV29-1
D gene: NA
J gene: TRBJ2-1
clone size: few

CDR3 DNA: TGTGCCAGTGTCTTGGGGGCCCGAAGCACCGGGGAGCTGTTTTTT
CDR3 protein: CASVLGARSTGELFF
V gene: TRBV19
D gene: NA
J gene: TRBJ2-2
clone size: many

CDR3 DNA: TGCAGTGTCCCTCGGGGGGGGTTGGATACGCAGTATTTT
CDR3 protein: CSVPRGGLDTQYF
V gene: TRBV20-1
D gene: TRBD2
J gene: TRBJ2-3
clone size: NA

CDR3 DNA: TGCGCCAGCGACAGGGACGGGAACACTGAAGCTTTCTTT
CDR3 protein: CASDRDGNTEAFF
V gene: TRBV5-1
D gene: TRBD1
J gene: TRBJ1-1
clone size: many

CDR3 DNA: TGTCCCAGCAGCCCGCCGGGACAGGCCATCTACGAGCAGTACTTC
CDR3 protein: CPSSPPGQAIYEQYF
V gene: TRBV11-3
D gene: TRBD1
J gene: TRBJ2-7
clone size: many

CDR3 DNA: TGCAGTGCCAGAGGTCTTAACAGGGAATACGAGCAGTACTTC
CDR3 protein: CSARGLNREYEQYF
V gene: TRBV20-1
D gene: NA
J gene: TRBJ2-7
clone size: few

CDR3 DNA: TGTGCCAGCCGTCAGACAGAGAAGAACACTGAAGCTTTCTTT
CDR3 protein: CASRQTEKNTEAFF
V gene: TRBV19
D gene: NA
J gene: TRBJ1-1
clone size: NA

CDR3 DNA: TGTGCCAGCAGGGACACCGGGGAGCTGTTTTTT
CDR3 protein: CASRDTGELFF
V gene: TRBV25-1
D gene: NA
J gene: TRBJ2-2
clone size: few

CDR3 DNA: TGTGCCAGCGGAAGCTTCCCCCTCACAGATACGCAGTATTTT
CDR3 protein: CASGSFPLTDTQYF
V gene: TRBV12-3/TRBV12-4
D gene: NA
J gene: TRBJ2-3
clone size: many

CDR3 DNA: TGTGCCAGCAGTTTGTCTCGGACCAGAGACACAGATACGCAGTATTTT
CDR3 protein: CASSLSRTRDTDTQYF
V gene: TRBV12-3/TRBV12-4
D gene: NA
J gene: TRBJ2-3
clone size: many

CDR3 DNA: TGCAGTGCTTCCCGGGACACTTCCCTTTTAGCCAAAAACATTCAGTACTTC
CDR3 protein: CSASRDTSLLAKNIQYF
V gene: TRBV20-1
D gene: NA
J gene: TRBJ2-4
clone size: many

CDR3 DNA: TGTGTCAGCAGGCGGGCTAGCGGGAGATCAGGTAATGAGCAGTTCTTC
CDR3 protein: CVSRRASGRSGNEQFF
V gene: TRBV27
D gene: TRBD2
J gene: TRBJ2-1
clone size: NA

CDR3 DNA: TGTGCCAGCAGTGTCCCGACTAGCGGAAGCACAGATACGCAGTATTTT
CDR3 protein: CASSVPTSGSTDTQYF
V gene: TRBV2
D gene: TRBD2
J gene: TRBJ2-3
clone size: many

CDR3 DNA: TGTGCCAGCAGCTTATTGAAAACGGGAGGGCAAAATGAGCAGTTCTTC
CDR3 protein: CASSLLKTGGQNEQFF
V gene: TRBV7-6
D gene: TRBD2
J gene: TRBJ2-1
clone size: few

CDR3 DNA: TGTGCCAGCAGCCCGGTGGGGTCTAGCACAGATACGCAGTATTTT
CDR3 protein: CASSPVGSSTDTQYF
V gene: TRBV7-9
D gene: NA
J gene: TRBJ2-3
clone size: many

CDR3 DNA: TGTGCCAGCAGTGACCCGGTGGGGAATGGTGAAAAACTTTTTTTT
CDR3 protein: CASSDPVGNGEKLFF
V gene: TRBV25-1
D gene: NA
J gene: TRBJ1-4
clone size: NA

CDR3 DNA: TGTGCCAGCAGCTTGGAAACTAGCGGGGCCAACAATGAGCAGTTCTTC
CDR3 protein: CASSLETSGANNEQFF
V gene: TRBV7-6
D gene: TRBD2
J gene: TRBJ2-1
clone size: few

CDR3 DNA: TGTGCCAGCAGCCAAGATCGCCTAGTTTCGTACAATGAGCAGTTCTTC
CDR3 protein: CASSQDRLVSYNEQFF
V gene: TRBV3-1
D gene: NA
J gene: TRBJ2-1
clone size: NA

CDR3 DNA: TGTGCCAGCAGCCAATCGCGGGGGGGGCGAGGCGAAAAACTGTTTTTT
CDR3 protein: CASSQSRGGRGEKLFF
V gene: TRBV16
D gene: NA
J gene: TRBJ1-4
clone size: few

CDR3 DNA: TGTGCCAGCAGCGTTTCCGGTACGAGCTCCTACGAGCAGTACTTC
CDR3 protein: CASSVSGTSSYEQYF
V gene: TRBV9
D gene: NA
J gene: TRBJ2-7
clone size: NA

CDR3 DNA: TGTGCCAGCAGCTTGCCGGGACAGGCACAAGAGACCCAGTACTTC
CDR3 protein: CASSLPGQAQETQYF
V gene: TRBV5-6
D gene: TRBD1
J gene: TRBJ2-5
clone size: NA

CDR3 DNA: TGTGCCAGCAGCCAATCCCAAGGGCTGTTTTACGAGCAGTACTTC
CDR3 protein: CASSQSQGLFYEQYF
V gene: TRBV3-1
D gene: NA
J gene: TRBJ2-7
clone size: NA

CDR3 DNA: TGTGCCAGCAGCCGCCTTAGCCAGGCCAAAAACATTCAGTACTTC
CDR3 protein: CASSRLSQAKNIQYF
V gene: TRBV6-1
D gene: NA
J gene: TRBJ2-4
clone size: NA

CDR3 DNA: TGTGCCAGCAGTCCTACAGGGAGCAGCAATCAGCCCCAGCATTTT
CDR3 protein: CASSPTGSSNQPQHF
V gene: TRBV12-3/TRBV12-4
D gene: NA
J gene: TRBJ1-5
clone size: many

CDR3 DNA: TGCAGTGCTAGAGATATGGAGGGGCAACTTGGGAGGCAGTACTTC
CDR3 protein: CSARDMEGQLGRQYF
V gene: TRBV20-1
D gene: NA
J gene: TRBJ2-5
clone size: many

CDR3 DNA: TGTGCCAGCAGGAAACAGGAGGTGGGGGTCAATGAGCAGTTCTTC
CDR3 protein: CASRKQEVGVNEQFF
V gene: TRBV12-3/TRBV12-4
D gene: NA
J gene: TRBJ2-1
clone size: many

CDR3 DNA: TGTGCCAGCAGCCCTGGTGGGCCGGTCGCCGGGGAGCTGTTTTTT
CDR3 protein: CASSPGGPVAGELFF
V gene: TRBV14
D gene: NA
J gene: TRBJ2-2
clone size: few

CDR3 DNA: TGTGCCAGCAGCCTAACTAGCGGGGGATCAGATACGCAGTATTTT
CDR3 protein: CASSLTSGGSDTQYF
V gene: TRBV3-1
D gene: TRBD2
J gene: TRBJ2-3
clone size: many

CDR3 DNA: TGCAGTGCTAGGGGCGACAGGGATCAGCCCCAGCATTTT
CDR3 protein: CSARGDRDQPQHF
V gene: TRBV20-1
D gene: TRBD1
J gene: TRBJ1-5
clone size: many

CDR3 DNA: TGTGCCAGCAGCCATTCGAGCGAGCAGTACTTC
CDR3 protein: CASSHSSEQYF
V gene: TRBV7-9
D gene: NA
J gene: TRBJ2-7
clone size: few

CDR3 DNA: TGTGCCAGCAAGCCGGACACCGGGGAGCTGTTTTTT
CDR3 protein: CASKPDTGELFF
V gene: TRBV2
D gene: NA
J gene: TRBJ2-2
clone size: many

CDR3 DNA: TGTGCCAGCAGTTTATACAACGGCCAAGAGACCCAGTACTTC
CDR3 protein: CASSLYNGQETQYF
V gene: TRBV27
D gene: NA
J gene: TRBJ2-5
clone size: NA